Listed here are 5 T cell receptor beta chains from one sample, sequenced in a study of response to subunit inactivated influenza vaccine. A single record per CDR3 protein comes from TCRdb applying MiXCR to the RT-PCR reads. The table records about 520,000 distinct CDR3 sequences, over 25% of them present only once. The material was CD4+ T cells sorted from PBMCs, obtained 4 to 6 days after vaccination. These receptors were collected from a man in his forties or fifties who received an inactivated influenza vaccine.

The chain has TRBV15 and TRBJ2-1; D is possibly TRBD2 (5 bases). Germline V CDR1 and CDR2: LNHNV, YYDKDF (reference sequence). V lost 0 bases and J 3 bases, leaving 9 bases between the germline ends. The CDR3 has 15 residues. The CDR3, as DNA: TGTGCCACCAGCAGAGAATCGGGGTACTACAATGAGCAGTTCTTC. It translates to CATSRESGYYNEQFF.

The sample holds many counts of this clonotype. The CDR3 nucleotides are TGTGCCACCAGCAGATCCCTCACAAGCCAGGGTACGAACACCGGGGAGCTGTTTTTT. Translation: CATSRSLTSQGTNTGELFF. The gene calls are TRBV15 and TRBJ2-2, with D tentatively TRBD1 (5 bases). V shed 2 bases and J shed 0 bases, with 19 bases lying between them. In germline, CDR1 is LNHNV, CDR2 YYDKDF (reference sequence). The CDR3 consists of 19 residues.

The chain links TRBV12-3 or TRBV12-4 to TRBJ2-5; 8 positions agree with TRBD1. The CDR3 contains 12 residues. The V segment lost 7 bases and the J segment 7 bases; nucleotides outside the gene matches: 5. In DNA form, the CDR3 reads TGTGCCAGCAAACAGGGGGGCGGGACCCAGTACTTC. As protein: CASKQGGGTQYF.

This clonotype was seen a few times. The gene calls are TRBV7-9 and TRBJ1-5, with TRBD1 as a possible D gene (6 bases). This CDR3 contains 15 residues. Trimming stripped 5 bases from V and 3 bases from J, with 14 bases between. CDR1 is SEHNR and CDR2 is FQNEAQ in the germline V gene (reference sequence). The CDR3 protein is CASSLGWGANQPQHF. The DNA of the CDR3 is TGTGCCAGCAGCCTAGGATGGGGGGCCAATCAGCCCCAGCATTTT.

The rearrangement links TRBV20-1 to TRBJ1-6; D remains unclear. Germline V gene data show CDR1 as DFQATT and CDR2 as SNEGSKA (reference sequence). V was shortened by 5 bases and J by 5 bases, with 16 bases between the two germline ends. The CDR3 is 15 residues long. The CDR3 DNA is TGCAGTGCTGAGGAATCCGGGGTTAATAATTCACCCCTCCACTTT. Translated, it gives CSAEESGVNNSPLHF.